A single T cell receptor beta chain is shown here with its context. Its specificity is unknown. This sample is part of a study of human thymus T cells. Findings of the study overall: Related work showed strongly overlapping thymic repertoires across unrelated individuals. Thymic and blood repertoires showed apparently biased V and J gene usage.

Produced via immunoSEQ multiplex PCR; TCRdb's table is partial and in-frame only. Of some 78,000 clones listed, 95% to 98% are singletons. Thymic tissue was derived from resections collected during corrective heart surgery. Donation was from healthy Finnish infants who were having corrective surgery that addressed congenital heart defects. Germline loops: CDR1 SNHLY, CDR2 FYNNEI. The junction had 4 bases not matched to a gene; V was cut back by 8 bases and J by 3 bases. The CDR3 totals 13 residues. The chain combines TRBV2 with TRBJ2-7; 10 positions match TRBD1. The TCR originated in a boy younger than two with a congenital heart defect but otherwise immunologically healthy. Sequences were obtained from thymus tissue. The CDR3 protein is CASSGTGDYEQYF. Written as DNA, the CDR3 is TGTGCCAGCTCCGGGACAGGGGACTACGAGCAGTACTTC.